The entry that follows covers one T cell receptor beta chain sequence. The CDR3 sequence is 15 residues long. Germline CDR1 and CDR2: SGHNT and YYREEE (reference sequence). The V and J ends lost 3 bases and 1 base respectively, with 12 bases between them. The data belong to a study of blood T cell repertoires in COVID-19. The data were produced by immunoSEQ multiplex PCR, yet TCRdb's version contains in-frame clones alone and is incomplete. This table has around 450,000 clones, around 90% appearing once. The sequenced sample was PBMCs or T cells enriched from blood (not recorded which). The TCR sequence derives from a woman under 30 who had recovered from COVID-19. The rearrangement uses TRBV5-4 and TRBJ2-3, with a possible D match to TRBD1 (6 bases). DNA of the CDR3: TGTGCCAGCAGCTCCAGGGGTAGCGGCACAGATACGCAGTATTTT. Its translation is CASSSRGSGTDTQYF.